The 15 T cell receptor beta chains below were found in one sample sequenced in a study of T cells in women clearing cervical HPV infection. The protocol was immunoSEQ multiplex PCR, while the TCRdb copy is restricted to in-frame clones and leaves out a portion. The sample includes over 45,000 clones. The sequenced material came from blood buffy coat. The source of these receptors is a woman aged 18-70 years with a cervical HPV16 infection that either progressed to CIN3+ or cleared (not recorded which).

Concerning this clone itself: The CDR3 end is not reached by the read, which stops 3 residues before it; the germline J gene fills it in. V is TRBV7-6 and J is TRBJ1-2, with TRBD1 matching over 8 bases. In germline, CDR1 is SGHVS, CDR2 FNYEAQ. The CDR3 spans 14 residues. The CDR3 is CASSPNRGSDVYTF. The DNA read from the CDR3 is TGTGCCAGCAGTCCCAACAGGGGGTCTGACGTA.

Of note for this clone: The CDR3 end lies 3 residues beyond the end of the read and is filled in from the germline J gene. The chain carries TRBV7-9 and TRBJ1-4; D may be TRBD1 (6 bases). Between the trimmed V and J ends, which lost 1 base and 6 bases, there was a span of 12 bases. The CDR3 is 15 amino acids. Germline V gene lookup returns CDR1 SEHNR and CDR2 FQNEAQ (reference sequence). The CDR3 reads CASSLGGGIDEKLFF. Partial CDR3 DNA: TGTGCCAGCAGCTTAGGAGGGGGAATCGATGAAAAA.

A word on this clone: The read halts 3 residues ahead of the CDR3 end, with the missing end drawn from the germline J gene. The chain couples TRBV29-1 to TRBJ2-3, with 13 bases fitting TRBD2. The J segment lost 2 bases and the V segment lost 7 bases, leaving 12 bases of the junction unmatched. The germline CDR1 and CDR2 sequences are SQVTM and ANQGSEA. The CDR3 runs 17 residues. The CDR3 spells CSALTSGGYPDTDTQYF. The CDR3 DNA, read in part, is TGCAGCGCGCTGACTAGCGGGGGGTATCCCGACACAGATACG.

CDR3 DNA (partial): TGCAGTGCTTTTGGGACTAATGAG. Translated: CSAFGTNE. The whole CDR3 region reads CSAFGTNEQFF. The V call is TRBV20-1, the J call TRBJ2-1, with D perhaps matching TRBD2 (6 bases). With the read ending 3 residues before the CDR3 end, the germline J gene is used to fill in that end. Trimming pared 5 bases from V and 7 bases from J, leaving 9 bases between. The CDR3 length is 11 residues. Germline V gene sequence: CDR1 DFQATT, CDR2 SNEGSKA (reference sequence).

For this clone: The read halts 3 residues ahead of the CDR3 end, with the missing end drawn from the germline J gene. The J gene is TRBJ2-7, the V gene TRBV2; no clear D gene. CDR3 length equals 11 residues. Per the germline V gene, CDR1 is SNHLY and CDR2 is FYNNEI. V was pared by 5 bases and J by 6 bases, with 8 bases between. The part of the CDR3 DNA that was read is TGTGCCAGCAGTCCCCTCGGCGAG. This encodes CASSPLGE. The full CDR3 is CASSPLGEQYF.

On this clone itself: The CDR3 is cut off 3 residues early in the read; its end comes from the germline J gene. V is TRBV19 and J is TRBJ2-1; 9 bases are shared with TRBD2. The CDR3 totals 16 residues. V shed 4 bases, J shed 0 bases, and the junction held 4 bases outside the gene matches. CDR1 LNHDA and CDR2 SQIVND come from the germline V gene (reference sequence). The CDR3 protein is CASSSPAGGSYNEQFF. The part of the CDR3 DNA that was read is TGTGCCAGTAGTAGCCCAGCGGGGGGCTCCTACAATGAG.

As regards this clone: The read ends 3 residues early relative to the CDR3; the germline J gene fills the gap. The rearrangement joins TRBV19 to TRBJ1-1, with TRBD1 matching over 12 bases. The CDR3 consists of 15 residues. Germline-derived CDR1 and CDR2 are LNHDA and SQIVND (reference sequence). This CDR3 is CASTLPGQGAFVAFF. CDR3 DNA, as far as it was read: TGTGCCAGTACCTTACCGGGACAGGGGGCGTTTGTC.

About this clone itself: With the read ending 3 residues before the CDR3 end, the germline J gene is used to fill in that end. The chain employs TRBV10-2 and TRBJ1-2; no clear D gene. From germline, CDR1 is WSHSY and CDR2 SAAADI. Trimming took 0 bases from V and 2 from J, leaving 7 bases between them. The CDR3 has 14 amino acids. CDR3 amino acids: CASSESSVNYGYTF. Incomplete CDR3 DNA: TGCGCCAGCAGTGAGTCGAGCGTCAACTATGGC.

A note on this clone: The read terminates 3 residues ahead of where the CDR3 ends, so the germline J gene completes it. The J gene is TRBJ1-4, the V gene TRBV11-2, with D tentatively TRBD1 (6 bases). The V gene's germline CDR1 is SGHAT and CDR2 FQNNGV. The CDR3 covers 13 residues. The CDR3 reads CASSYGQSLGLFF. The DNA read from the CDR3 is TGTGCCAGCAGCTACGGACAGAGCCTTGGA.

As concerns this clone: The read ends 3 residues before the CDR3 terminus; that terminus is restored from the germline J gene. J is TRBJ1-4 and V is TRBV19, with a possible D match to TRBD1 (6 bases). Germline loops: CDR1 LNHDA, CDR2 SQIVND (reference sequence). This CDR3 contains 16 residues. The CDR3 bases that were read are TGTGCCAGTAGTATAAATCGCGGACAGAGATATTCACCA. As protein: CASSINRGQRYSP. The entire CDR3 sequence reads CASSINRGQRYSPLFF. The full variable domain, with the rest looked up from reference TRBV19 and TRBJ1-4, is DGGITQSPKYLFRKEGQNVTLSCEQNLNHDAMYWYRQDPGQGLRLIYYSQIVNDFQKGDIAEGYSVSREKKESFPLTVTSAQKNPTAFYLCASSINRGQRYSPLFFGSGTQLSVL.

With respect to this clone: The read terminates 3 residues ahead of where the CDR3 ends, so the germline J gene completes it. The V and J genes are TRBV20-1 and TRBJ1-1, with D perhaps matching TRBD1 (5 bases). Germline lookup yields CDR1 DFQATT and CDR2 SNEGSKA (reference sequence). This CDR3 has 15 amino acids. Trimming took off 0 bases at V and 4 bases at J, with 15 bases between the two ends. The CDR3 is CSARDPSGMTTEAFF. Partial CDR3 DNA: TGCAGTGCTAGAGATCCCTCAGGGATGACCACTGAA.

Of note for this clone: With the read ending 3 residues before the CDR3 end, the germline J gene is used to fill in that end. The V gene is TRBV6-1, the J gene TRBJ1-2; D is undetermined. Germline loops: CDR1 MNHNS, CDR2 SASEGT. The CDR3 is 15 residues long. Partial CDR3 DNA: TGTGCCAGCAGTGAAATGGCCCAGCGGACTTTTGAC. Residues: CASSEMAQRTFD. The full CDR3 protein is CASSEMAQRTFDYTF.

To note about this clone: The read halts 3 residues ahead of the CDR3 end, with the missing end drawn from the germline J gene. The V gene is TRBV6-1, the J gene TRBJ1-2, with D possibly being TRBD1 (6 bases). The V gene lost 2 bases and the J gene lost 4 bases, with 11 bases spanning the gap. Germline V lookup: CDR1 MNHNS, CDR2 SASEGT. This CDR3 has 14 residues. The CDR3 loop reads CASSERGASYGYTF. CDR3 bases read: TGTGCCAGCAGTGAACGGGGGGCTAGCTATGGC.

Concerning this clone: The read finishes 3 residues shy of the CDR3 end, and the germline J gene is used to complete it. This rearrangement joins TRBV5-1 to TRBJ2-5; no firm D call. Germline CDR1 is SGHRS and CDR2 is YFSETQ. Between the trimmed V and J ends, which lost 1 base and 1 base, there was a span of 8 bases. The CDR3 contains 14 residues. The part of the CDR3 DNA that was read is TGCGCCAGCAGCTTGATACAGCCCCAAGAGACC. Amino acids: CASSLIQPQET. The whole CDR3 reads CASSLIQPQETQYF.

CDR3 DNA (partial): TGCGCCAGCAGAAGGGGGGGAGACACAGATACG. Protein sequence: CASRRGGDTDT. The entire CDR3 protein reads CASRRGGDTDTQYF. The chain has TRBV5-1 and TRBJ2-3, with D possibly matching TRBD2 (7 bases). The CDR3 extends 3 residues past the end of the read, so its final part is completed from the germline J gene. Between the trimmed V and J ends, which lost 5 bases and 2 bases, there was a span of 12 bases. CDR1 and CDR2 (germline): SGHRS, YFSETQ. CDR3 size: 14 residues.